This T cell receptor beta chain comes out of a study of siplizumab effects on memory and regulatory T cells. Study observations and caveats: The authors did not confirm suppressive function in proliferating Tregs from siplizumab cultures. With siplizumab, cumulative frequency of CD4+ memory-derived alloreactive sequences dropped significantly. A major contribution to the alloresponse seemed to be made by naive T cells, which seemed more diverse than memory cells.

For every sample, some 10^5 TCR templates were assayed. Repertoires were generated with immunoSEQ multiplex PCR, while TCRdb's copy carries only in-frame clones and drops some. The sample contains about 94,000 clones, nearly 95% of which appear only once. As for this clone: Its cognate antigen is unknown.

The CDR3 has 14 residues. The V gene lost 6 bases and the J gene lost 2 bases, with 11 bases spanning the gap. CDR1 and CDR2 (germline): SGHRS, YFSETQ. The TCR sequence derives from a human donor in good health. V gene TRBV5-1 combines with J gene TRBJ2-2; D is perhaps TRBD1 or TRBD2 (5 bases each). The sequencing sample was made of non-Treg CD4+ T cells sorted from blood. DNA for the CDR3: TGCGCCAGCAACCGGGACCCAAACACCGGGGAGCTGTTTTTT. It yields the protein CASNRDPNTGELFF.